This T cell receptor (beta chain) stems from a study of blood T cell repertoires in COVID-19. Looking at the study overall: Sites in the United States, Italy and Spain provided acute and convalescent COVID-19 samples. T cells, B-cell-depleted T cells, or PBMCs provided the cDNA or gDNA that served as material.

V lost 5 bases, J lost 5 bases, and 8 bases stayed unmatched. Germline V lookup: CDR1 SGHRS, CDR2 YFSETQ. The CDR3 spans 14 residues. As originally analysed: Scientists estimated how many nucleated cells there were by amplifying reference gene primers. Profiling relied on immunoSEQ multiplex PCR, and the TCRdb table lists in-frame clones only, not all of them. From that table come the V and J calls and clone size; the DNA was used to work out D and trimming. The repertoire includes about 59,000 clones, roughly 80% of them detected once, and about 10% sits in the top ten. The sequencing input was peripheral blood. The sequence derives from a human donor in a cohort sampled during active COVID-19. V usage is TRBV5-1 and J usage is TRBJ1-1, with 8 positions matching TRBD1. CDR3 residues: CASRKQGVGTEAFF. The CDR3 DNA is TGCGCCAGCAGGAAACAGGGGGTCGGTACTGAAGCTTTCTTT.